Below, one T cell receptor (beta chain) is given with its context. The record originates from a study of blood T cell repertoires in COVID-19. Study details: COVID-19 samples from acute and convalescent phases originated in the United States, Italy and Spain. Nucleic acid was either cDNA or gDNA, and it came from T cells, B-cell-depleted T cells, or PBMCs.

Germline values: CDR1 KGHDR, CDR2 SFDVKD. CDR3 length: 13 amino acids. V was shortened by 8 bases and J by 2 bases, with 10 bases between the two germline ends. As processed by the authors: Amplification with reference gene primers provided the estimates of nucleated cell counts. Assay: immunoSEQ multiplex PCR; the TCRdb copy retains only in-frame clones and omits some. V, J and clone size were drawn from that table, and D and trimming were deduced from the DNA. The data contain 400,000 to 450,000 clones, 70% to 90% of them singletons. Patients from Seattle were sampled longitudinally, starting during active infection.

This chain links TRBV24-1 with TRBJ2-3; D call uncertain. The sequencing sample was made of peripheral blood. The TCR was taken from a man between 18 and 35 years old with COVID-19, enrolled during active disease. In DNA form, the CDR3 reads TGTGCCACCAAGCACCCGCTCACAGATACGCAGTATTTT. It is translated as CATKHPLTDTQYF.